Each of the 17 T cell receptor beta chains below was sequenced from the same sample in a study of CD8+CD57+ T cells in acquired aplastic anemia. Patients chosen for sequencing had shown CD8+CD57+ cell expansion by flow cytometry. Template material for TCR beta VDJ and CDR3 profiling consisted of genomic DNA. TCRdb re-called the reads through MiXCR, storing one row per CDR3 protein. The sample includes over 150,000 distinct CDR3 sequences, about 48% of them seen just once. What was sequenced was sorted CD4+, CD8+, or CD8+CD57+ T cells (not recorded which) from PBMCs. The origin of the receptors is a human donor with aplastic anemia.

This clonotype was seen a few times. This may arise from a read error, as a much more abundant clone is one base away. This chain links TRBV20-1 with TRBJ1-5, with D unclear. The CDR3 loop spans 14 amino acids. Germline CDR1 is DFQATT and CDR2 is SNEGSKA (reference sequence). The CDR3 loop reads CGARGYNSNQPQHF. The DNA for the CDR3 is TGCGGTGCTAGAGGGTACAATAGCAATCAGCCCCAGCATTTT.

The rearrangement links TRBV19 to TRBJ1-4; maybe TRBD1 (5 bases). Germline assignment: CDR1 LNHDA and CDR2 SQIVND (reference sequence). The CDR3 has 14 residues. With 6 bases removed from V and 3 bases from J, the gap between germline ends came to 11 bases. As DNA, the CDR3 is TGTGCCAGTAGCAAAGGGGTGCCTAATGAAAAACTGTTTTTT. Amino acid sequence: CASSKGVPNEKLFF.

V is TRBV30 and J is TRBJ2-2, with D perhaps matching TRBD2 (6 bases). V was clipped by 0 bases and J by 5 bases, with 13 bases between them. CDR1 and CDR2 (germline): GTSNPN, SVGIG (reference sequence). This CDR3 spans 15 amino acids. The CDR3 sequence: CAWSVLGLRTGELFF. CDR3 nucleotide sequence: TGTGCCTGGAGTGTACTGGGACTGAGAACCGGGGAGCTGTTTTTT.

In the case of this clonotype: One end of the junction does not line up with germline, which may come from a read error. The genes are TRBV5-1 and TRBJ2-1; TRBD1 matches at 10 bases. Germline CDR1 is SGHRS and CDR2 is YFSETQ. This CDR3 spans 17 amino acids. The CDR3 region is CVSSLDAGQGGYNEQFF. The CDR3, as DNA: TGCGTCAGCAGCTTGGACGCTGGACAGGGGGGCTACAATGAGCAGTTCTTC.

The chain combines TRBV20-1 with TRBJ2-3; D unresolved. Germline CDR1 is DFQATT and CDR2 is SNEGSKA (reference sequence). The CDR3 is made up of 15 amino acids. Trimming took 0 bases from V and 1 from J, leaving 11 bases between them. CDR3 in DNA: TGCAGTGCTAGAGATCTCCTACGCGGCACAGATACGCAGTATTTT. Translation: CSARDLLRGTDTQYF.

The chain recombines TRBV24-1 with TRBJ1-1; D uncertain. Germline values: CDR1 KGHDR, CDR2 SFDVKD. Trimming cost V 2 bases and J 1 base, with 13 bases left between them. This CDR3 region has 16 residues. Here the CDR3 reads CATSDSGGVENTEAFF. CDR3 sequence (DNA): TGTGCCACCAGTGATTCGGGAGGAGTGGAGAACACTGAAGCTTTCTTT.

This clonotype was detected many times. This chain connects TRBV10-2 to TRBJ2-7, with D possibly being TRBD1 (5 bases). The length of the CDR3 is 14 residues. Trimming took 7 bases from V and 6 from J, leaving 19 bases between them. Germline V lookup: CDR1 WSHSY, CDR2 SAAADI. CDR3 residues: CASTTNSRASEQYV. CDR3 in DNA: TGCGCCAGCACTACGAATTCCAGGGCCAGCGAGCAGTACGTC.

The chain has TRBV25-1 and TRBJ1-2; D remains unclear. The CDR3 loop spans 12 amino acids. Germline V lookup: CDR1 MGHDK, CDR2 SYGVNS. Trimming pared 0 bases from V and 7 bases from J, leaving 6 bases between. The CDR3: CASSEYQSGYTF. Written as DNA, the CDR3 is TGTGCCAGCAGTGAATACCAATCTGGCTACACCTTC.

Concerning this clonotype: With a much larger clone just one base away, this may be a read error. V is TRBV9 and J is TRBJ2-1; D uncertain. The CDR3 consists of 15 residues. Trimming left V 0 bases short and J 2 bases short, with 9 bases between. Germline V gene lookup returns CDR1 SGDLS and CDR2 YYNGEE. The CDR3 sequence: CASSVDLSPYNEQFF. Here the CDR3 DNA reads TGTGCCAGCAGCGTAGACCTGAGCCCCTACAATGAGCAGTTCTTC.

This clonotype was counted once. This rearrangement joins TRBV10-2 to TRBJ1-1; D ambiguous. Trimming shortened V by 7 bases and J by 3 bases, and 12 bases separated the two germline ends. The CDR3 spans 13 residues. The germline CDR1 and CDR2 sequences are WSHSY and SAAADI. The CDR3 loop is CASKGPWDTEAFF. The CDR3 DNA follows: TGCGCCAGCAAAGGTCCCTGGGACACTGAAGCTTTCTTT.

V gene TRBV2 combines with J gene TRBJ2-3; D unclear. The CDR3 totals 14 residues. V lost 8 bases and J 4 bases, leaving 16 bases between the germline ends. Germline CDR1 and CDR2: SNHLY and FYNNEI. CDR3 bases: TGTGCCAGCGGGGTAAGCGTAGGAGCAGATACGCAGTATTTT. Its translation is CASGVSVGADTQYF.

The V and J genes are TRBV2 and TRBJ1-2, with 8 bases aligning to TRBD1. CDR1 SNHLY and CDR2 FYNNEI come from the germline V gene. There are 12 residues in the CDR3. V lost 7 bases, J lost 12 bases, and 10 bases stayed unmatched. The CDR3 DNA follows: TGTGCCAGCACCTGGGACAGGTCCCGTAACACCTTC. It specifies CASTWDRSRNTF.

The V call is TRBV29-1, the J call TRBJ1-2, with 7 bases lining up with TRBD1. The germline CDR1 and CDR2 sequences are SQVTM and ANQGSEA. The CDR3 totals 15 residues. The J segment lost 6 bases and the V segment lost 4 bases, leaving 14 bases of the junction unmatched. The CDR3 reads CSVAGSRGGENGYTF. The CDR3 nucleotides read TGCAGCGTTGCGGGTTCTCGAGGGGGCGAGAATGGCTACACCTTC.

The chain links TRBV20-1 to TRBJ1-5, with D maybe TRBD1 (5 bases). The germline CDR1 and CDR2 sequences are DFQATT and SNEGSKA (reference sequence). The CDR3 is 14 amino acids. The V gene lost 3 bases and the J gene lost 0 bases, with 9 bases spanning the gap. The CDR3 loop reads CSASQGLSNQPQHF. The CDR3 DNA follows: TGCAGTGCTAGTCAGGGCCTTAGCAATCAGCCCCAGCATTTT.

The rearrangement joins TRBV5-1 to TRBJ2-5; the D gene is possibly TRBD2 (5 bases). The germline V and J ends were trimmed by 0 bases and 3 bases, with 12 bases remaining between them. The V gene's germline CDR1 is SGHRS and CDR2 YFSETQ. The CDR3 extends over 15 amino acids. The CDR3 sequence is CASSLVLAAEETQYF. The DNA for the CDR3 is TGCGCCAGCAGCTTGGTTCTGGCAGCGGAAGAGACCCAGTACTTC.

The table lists this clonotype with a count of one. The gene calls are TRBV9 and TRBJ1-1, with D possibly being TRBD1 (6 bases). V lost 3 bases and J 1 base, leaving 13 bases between the germline ends. The CDR3 has 15 amino acids. Germline CDR1 SGDLS, CDR2 YYNGEE. The CDR3 region is CASSAGAGENTEAFF. The CDR3 coding sequence is TGTGCCAGCAGCGCAGGTGCAGGGGAGAACACTGAAGCTTTCTTT. Filled out from reference TRBV9 and TRBJ1-1, the complete variable domain reads DSGVTQTPKHLITATGQRVTLRCSPRSGDLSVYWYQQSLDQGLQFLIQYYNGEERAKGNILERFSAQQFPDLHSELNLSSLELGDSALYFCASSAGAGENTEAFFGQGTRLTVV.

V is TRBV7-8 and J is TRBJ2-1; 9 bases agree with TRBD2. The CDR3 contains 16 residues. CDR1 SGHVS and CDR2 FQNEAQ come from the germline V gene. Unmatched junction bases numbered 10, after V lost 5 bases and J lost 5 bases. As DNA, the CDR3 is TGTGCCAGCAGCCTGCCTAGCGGGGCGCCTAACAATGAGCAGTTCTTC. It codes for CASSLPSGAPNNEQFF.